This T cell receptor beta chain was recorded in a study of cytomegalovirus exposure and HLA in healthy donors. PCR involved 60 Vbeta and 13 Jbeta primers. The data were produced by immunoSEQ multiplex PCR, yet TCRdb's version contains in-frame clones alone and is incomplete. The sample records 75,000 to 100,000 clones, around 74% being singletons. V lost 4 bases and J 8 bases, leaving 15 bases between the germline ends. CDR1 is KGHSH, CDR2 LQKENI, per germline. The CDR3 is 14 amino acids. Sample: PBMCs. The gene calls are TRBV18 and TRBJ2-1; D is perhaps TRBD2 (6 bases). This TCR came from a female donor in good health and CMV-seropositive. The DNA for the CDR3 is TGTGCCAGCTCACTAGCCGCGGGACCAGATGAGCAGTTCTTC. Amino acid sequence: CASSLAAGPDEQFF.